This T cell receptor beta chain was found in a study of T cell responses to AZD1222 COVID-19 vaccine. As to this clone: Its antigen is still unknown.

The CDR3 loop spans 16 amino acids. V was trimmed by 0 bases and J by 5 bases, leaving 16 bases between them. The germline V gene has CDR1 LGHNA and CDR2 YSLEER. General study points: Without day 14 samples, only post-peak T cell repertoires were studied. Of spike-specific TCRs, nearly half reportedly target regions left unmutated in variants.

Here immunoSEQ multiplex PCR was the method, and the copy in TCRdb shows in-frame clones only, minus some. The sample carries about 96,000 clones, 70% to 90% recorded once. The material was peripheral blood, obtained on day 0 of AZD1222 vaccination. The receptor was derived from an adult in good health. The chain has TRBV4-3 and TRBJ1-2; D possibly corresponds to TRBD1 (6 bases). This chain's CDR3 is CASSQDLTGRGYGYTF. The CDR3 nucleotides are TGCGCCAGCAGCCAAGATCTTACAGGGCGGGGGTATGGCTACACCTTC.